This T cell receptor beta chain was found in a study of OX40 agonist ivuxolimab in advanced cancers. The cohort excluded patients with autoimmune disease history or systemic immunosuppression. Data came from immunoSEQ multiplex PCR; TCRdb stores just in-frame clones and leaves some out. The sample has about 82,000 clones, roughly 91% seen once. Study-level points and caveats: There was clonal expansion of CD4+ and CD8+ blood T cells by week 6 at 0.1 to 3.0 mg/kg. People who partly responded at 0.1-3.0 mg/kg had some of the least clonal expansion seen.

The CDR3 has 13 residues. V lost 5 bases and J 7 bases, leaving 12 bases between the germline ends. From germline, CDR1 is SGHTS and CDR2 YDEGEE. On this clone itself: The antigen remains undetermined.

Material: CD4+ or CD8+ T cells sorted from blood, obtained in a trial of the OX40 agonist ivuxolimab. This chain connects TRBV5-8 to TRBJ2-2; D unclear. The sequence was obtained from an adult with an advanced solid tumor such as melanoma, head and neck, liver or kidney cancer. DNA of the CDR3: TGTGCCAGCAGTAAATCCAAAGGCGGGGAGCTGTTTTTT. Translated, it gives CASSKSKGGELFF.